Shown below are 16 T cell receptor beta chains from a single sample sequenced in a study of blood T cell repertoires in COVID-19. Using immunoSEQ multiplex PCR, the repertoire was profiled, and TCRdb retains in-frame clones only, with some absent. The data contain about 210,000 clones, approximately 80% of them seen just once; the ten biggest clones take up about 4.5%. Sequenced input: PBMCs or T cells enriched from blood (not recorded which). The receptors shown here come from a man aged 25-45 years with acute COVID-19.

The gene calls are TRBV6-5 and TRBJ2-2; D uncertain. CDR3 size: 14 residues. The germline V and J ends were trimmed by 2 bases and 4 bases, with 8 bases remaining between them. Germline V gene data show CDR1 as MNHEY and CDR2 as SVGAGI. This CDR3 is CASSYGVGTGELFF. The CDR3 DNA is TGTGCCAGCAGTTACGGAGTTGGCACCGGGGAGCTGTTTTTT.

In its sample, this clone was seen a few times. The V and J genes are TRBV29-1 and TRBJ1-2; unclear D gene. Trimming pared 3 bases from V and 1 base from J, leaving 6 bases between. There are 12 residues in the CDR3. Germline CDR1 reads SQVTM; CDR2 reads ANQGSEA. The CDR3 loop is CSVDPDNYGYTF. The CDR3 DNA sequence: TGCAGCGTTGATCCAGATAACTATGGCTACACCTTC.

The CDR3 region has the DNA TGTGCCAGCAGCGTAGCTTCGGCAGCCGTCGGGGAGCAGTACTTC. Translation: CASSVASAAVGEQYF. The chain couples TRBV9 to TRBJ2-7; D is uncertain. The V gene's germline CDR1 is SGDLS and CDR2 YYNGEE. The CDR3 consists of 15 residues. The V end lost 0 bases, the J end lost 7 bases, and 17 bases lay between the germline ends.

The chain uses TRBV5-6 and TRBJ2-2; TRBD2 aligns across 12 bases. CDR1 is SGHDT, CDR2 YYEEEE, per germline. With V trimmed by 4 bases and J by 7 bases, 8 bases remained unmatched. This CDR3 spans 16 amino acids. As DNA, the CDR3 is TGTGCCAGCAGCCCATCTAGCGGGGGGGCCGGCGGGGAGCTGTTTTTT. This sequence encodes CASSPSSGGAGGELFF. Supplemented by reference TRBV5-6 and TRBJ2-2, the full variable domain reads DAGVTQSPTHLIKTRGQQVTLRCSPKSGHDTVSWYQQALGQGPQFIFQYYEEEERQRGNFPDRFSGHQFPNYSSELNVNALLLGDSALYLCASSPSSGGAGGELFFGEGSRLTVL.

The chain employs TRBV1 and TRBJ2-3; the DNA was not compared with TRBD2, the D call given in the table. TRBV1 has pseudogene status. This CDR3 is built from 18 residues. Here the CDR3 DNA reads TGCACCAGCAGCCAAGTTGACTGGGGGGACTTCGGCGCAGATACGCAGTATTTT. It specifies CTSSQVDWGDFGADTQYF.

The CDR3: CASSQFPGGAGGDEQYF. CDR3 in DNA: TGTGCCAGCAGCCAATTCCCCGGGGGAGCGGGGGGGGACGAGCAGTACTTC. The chain is built from TRBV3-1 (or the pseudogene TRBV3-2) and TRBJ2-7, with 10 nucleotides matching TRBD2. The CDR3 consists of 17 residues. J gave up 5 bases and V 2 bases, and 12 bases lay outside the gene matches. Germline values: CDR1 LGHDT, CDR2 YNNKEL (reference sequence).

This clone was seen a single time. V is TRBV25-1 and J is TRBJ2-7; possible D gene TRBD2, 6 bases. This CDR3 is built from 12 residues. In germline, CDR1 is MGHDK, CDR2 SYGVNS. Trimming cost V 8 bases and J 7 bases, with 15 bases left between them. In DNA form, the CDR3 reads TGTGCCAGCCGAGGGTTGCGGGGAGAGCAGTACTTC. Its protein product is CASRGLRGEQYF.

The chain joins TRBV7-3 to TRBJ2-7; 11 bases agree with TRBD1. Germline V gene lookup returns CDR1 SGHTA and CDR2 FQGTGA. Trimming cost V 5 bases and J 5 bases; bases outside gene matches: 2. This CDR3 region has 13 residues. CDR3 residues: CASSRDRGDEQYF. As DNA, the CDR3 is TGTGCCAGCAGCCGGGACAGGGGGGACGAGCAGTACTTC. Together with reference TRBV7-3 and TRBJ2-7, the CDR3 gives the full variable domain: GAGVSQTPSNKVTEKGKYVELRCDPISGHTALYWYRQSLGQGPEFLIYFQGTGAADDSGLPNDRFFAVRPEGSVSTLKIQRTERGDSAVYLCASSRDRGDEQYFGPGTRLTVT.

CDR3 sequence: CASSVFRAGYEQYF. The CDR3 DNA sequence: TGTGCCAGCAGTGTATTTAGAGCGGGCTACGAGCAGTACTTC. The chain is built from TRBV11-2 and TRBJ2-7; a possible D gene is TRBD2 (6 bases). Trimming shortened V by 6 bases and J by 3 bases, and 15 bases separated the two germline ends. The CDR3 is 14 residues long. Germline CDR1 and CDR2: SGHAT and FQNNGV.

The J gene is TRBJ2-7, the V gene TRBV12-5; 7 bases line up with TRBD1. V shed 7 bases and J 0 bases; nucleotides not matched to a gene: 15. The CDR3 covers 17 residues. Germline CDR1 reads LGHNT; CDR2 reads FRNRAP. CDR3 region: CASAIYRGDPSSYEQYF. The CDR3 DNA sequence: TGTGCTAGTGCCATATACAGGGGAGACCCAAGCTCCTACGAGCAGTACTTC.

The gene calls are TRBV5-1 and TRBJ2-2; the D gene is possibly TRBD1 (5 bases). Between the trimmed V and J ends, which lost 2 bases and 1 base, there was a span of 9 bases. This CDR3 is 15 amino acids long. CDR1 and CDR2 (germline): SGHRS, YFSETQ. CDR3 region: CASSLGAQNTGELFF. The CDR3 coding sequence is TGCGCCAGCAGCTTAGGGGCCCAGAACACCGGGGAGCTGTTTTTT.

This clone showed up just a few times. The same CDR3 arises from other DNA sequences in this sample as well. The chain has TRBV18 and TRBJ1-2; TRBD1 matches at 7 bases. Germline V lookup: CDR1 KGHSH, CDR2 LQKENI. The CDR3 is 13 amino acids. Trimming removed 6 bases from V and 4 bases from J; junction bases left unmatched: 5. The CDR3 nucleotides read TGTGCCAGCTCCTTGACAGGGACCTATGGCTACACCTTC. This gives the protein CASSLTGTYGYTF.

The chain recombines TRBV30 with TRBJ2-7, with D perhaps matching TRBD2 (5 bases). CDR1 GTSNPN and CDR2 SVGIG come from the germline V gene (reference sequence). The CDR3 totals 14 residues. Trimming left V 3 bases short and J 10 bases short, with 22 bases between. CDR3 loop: CAWSQGLVQASQYF. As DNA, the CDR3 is TGTGCCTGGAGCCAAGGACTCGTCCAGGCGAGTCAGTACTTC.

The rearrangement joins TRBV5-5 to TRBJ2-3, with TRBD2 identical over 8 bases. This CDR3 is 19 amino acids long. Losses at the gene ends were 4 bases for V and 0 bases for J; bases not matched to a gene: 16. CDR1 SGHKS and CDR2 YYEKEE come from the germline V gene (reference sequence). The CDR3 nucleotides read TGTGCCAGCAGCGACTCACCTTCCTTAGCGGGAATGAGCACAGATACGCAGTATTTT. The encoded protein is CASSDSPSLAGMSTDTQYF.

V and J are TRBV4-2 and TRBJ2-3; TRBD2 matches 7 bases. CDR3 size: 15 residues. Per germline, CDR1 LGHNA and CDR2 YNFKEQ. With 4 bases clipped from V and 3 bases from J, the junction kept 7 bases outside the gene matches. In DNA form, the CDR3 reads TGTGCCAGCAGCCTTCACGGGGGGAGGACAGATACGCAGTATTTT. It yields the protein CASSLHGGRTDTQYF.

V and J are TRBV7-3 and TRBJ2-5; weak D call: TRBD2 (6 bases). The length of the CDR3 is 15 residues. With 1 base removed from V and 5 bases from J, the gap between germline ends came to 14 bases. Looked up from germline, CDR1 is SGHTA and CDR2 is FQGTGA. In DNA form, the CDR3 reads TGTGCCAGCAGCTTAATTCCTGGCGGGGCGGAGACCCAGTACTTC. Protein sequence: CASSLIPGGAETQYF.